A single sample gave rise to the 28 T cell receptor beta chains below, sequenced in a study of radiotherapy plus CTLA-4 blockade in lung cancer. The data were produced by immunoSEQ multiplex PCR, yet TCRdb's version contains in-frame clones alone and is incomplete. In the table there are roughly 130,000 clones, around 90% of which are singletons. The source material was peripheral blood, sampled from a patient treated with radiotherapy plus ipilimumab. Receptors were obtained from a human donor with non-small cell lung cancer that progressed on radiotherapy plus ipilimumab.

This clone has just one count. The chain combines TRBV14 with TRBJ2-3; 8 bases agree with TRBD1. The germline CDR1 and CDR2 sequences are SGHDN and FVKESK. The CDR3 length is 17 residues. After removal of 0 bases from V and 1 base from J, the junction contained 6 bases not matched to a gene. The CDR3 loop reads CASSQDLTGVGTDTQYF. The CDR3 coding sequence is TGTGCCAGCAGCCAAGACCTGACAGGGGTGGGCACAGATACGCAGTATTTT.

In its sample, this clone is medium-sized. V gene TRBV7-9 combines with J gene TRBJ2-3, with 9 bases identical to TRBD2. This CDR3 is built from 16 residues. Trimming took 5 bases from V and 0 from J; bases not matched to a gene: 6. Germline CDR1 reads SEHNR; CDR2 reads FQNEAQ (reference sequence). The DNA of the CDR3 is TGTGCCAGCAGCCCCTATAGCGGGGGAAGCACAGATACGCAGTATTTT. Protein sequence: CASSPYSGGSTDTQYF.

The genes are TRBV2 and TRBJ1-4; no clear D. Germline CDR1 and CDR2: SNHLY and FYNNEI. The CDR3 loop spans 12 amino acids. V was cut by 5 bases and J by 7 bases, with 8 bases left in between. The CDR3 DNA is TGTGCCAGCAGTTCCGTAGGTGAAAAACTGTTTTTT. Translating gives CASSSVGEKLFF.

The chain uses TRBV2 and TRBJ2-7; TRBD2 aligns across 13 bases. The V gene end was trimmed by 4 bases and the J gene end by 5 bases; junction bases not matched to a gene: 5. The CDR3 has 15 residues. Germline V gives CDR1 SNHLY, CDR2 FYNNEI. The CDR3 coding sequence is TGTGCCAGCAGTGGTACTAGCGGGAGGGACCACGAGCAGTACTTC. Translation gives CASSGTSGRDHEQYF.

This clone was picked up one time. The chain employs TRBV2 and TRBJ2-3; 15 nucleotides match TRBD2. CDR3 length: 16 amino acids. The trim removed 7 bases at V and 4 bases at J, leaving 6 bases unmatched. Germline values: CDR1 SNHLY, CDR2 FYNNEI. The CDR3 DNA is TGTGCCAGCAACCGAGGGACTAGCGGGAGGTCAGATACGCAGTATTTT. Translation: CASNRGTSGRSDTQYF.

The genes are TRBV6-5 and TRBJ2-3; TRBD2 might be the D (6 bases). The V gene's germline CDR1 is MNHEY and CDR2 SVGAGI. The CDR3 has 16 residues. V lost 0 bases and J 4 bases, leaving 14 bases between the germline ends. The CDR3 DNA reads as TGTGCCAGCAGTTACTCGTGGGACTTTCGTTCAGATACGCAGTATTTT. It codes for CASSYSWDFRSDTQYF.

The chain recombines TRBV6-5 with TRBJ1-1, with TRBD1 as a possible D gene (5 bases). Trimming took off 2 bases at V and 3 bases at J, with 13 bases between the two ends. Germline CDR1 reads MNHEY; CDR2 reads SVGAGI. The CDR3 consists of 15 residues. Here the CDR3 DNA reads TGTGCCAGCAGTTACGAGGGGCCCGCTTACACTGAAGCTTTCTTT. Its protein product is CASSYEGPAYTEAFF.

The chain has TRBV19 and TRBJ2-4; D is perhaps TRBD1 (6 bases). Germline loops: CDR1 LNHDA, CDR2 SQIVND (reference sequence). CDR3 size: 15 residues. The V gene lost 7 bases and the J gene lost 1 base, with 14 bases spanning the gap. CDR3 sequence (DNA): TGTGCCAGTACAAAAACTGACAGGGCCAAAAACATTCAGTACTTC. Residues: CASTKTDRAKNIQYF.

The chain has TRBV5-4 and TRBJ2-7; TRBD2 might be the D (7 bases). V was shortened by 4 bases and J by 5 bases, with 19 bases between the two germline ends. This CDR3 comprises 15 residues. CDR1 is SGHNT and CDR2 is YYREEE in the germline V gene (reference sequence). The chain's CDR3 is CASSPGGQGRNEQYF. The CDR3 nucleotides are TGTGCCAGCAGCCCCGGGGGGCAGGGTCGCAACGAGCAGTACTTC.

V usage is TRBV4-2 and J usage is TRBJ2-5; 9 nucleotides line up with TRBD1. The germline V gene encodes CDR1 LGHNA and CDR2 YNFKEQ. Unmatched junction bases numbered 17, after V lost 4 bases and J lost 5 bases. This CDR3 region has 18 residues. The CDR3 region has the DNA TGTGCCAGCAGCCCTACGACTTGGACAGGGGCGGGTGAGGAGACCCAGTACTTC. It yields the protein CASSPTTWTGAGEETQYF.

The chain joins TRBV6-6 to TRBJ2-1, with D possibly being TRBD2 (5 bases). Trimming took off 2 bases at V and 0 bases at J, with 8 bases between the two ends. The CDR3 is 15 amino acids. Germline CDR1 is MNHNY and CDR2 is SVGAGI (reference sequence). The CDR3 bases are TGTGCCAGCAGTTACGGGGAGAGCTCCTACAATGAGCAGTTCTTC. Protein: CASSYGESSYNEQFF.

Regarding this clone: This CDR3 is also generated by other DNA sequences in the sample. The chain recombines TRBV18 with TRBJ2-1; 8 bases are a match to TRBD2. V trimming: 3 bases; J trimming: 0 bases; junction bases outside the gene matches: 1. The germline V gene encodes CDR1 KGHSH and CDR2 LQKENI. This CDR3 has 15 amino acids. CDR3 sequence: CASSPSGSSYNEQFF. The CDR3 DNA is TGTGCCAGCTCACCGAGCGGGAGCTCCTACAATGAGCAGTTCTTC.

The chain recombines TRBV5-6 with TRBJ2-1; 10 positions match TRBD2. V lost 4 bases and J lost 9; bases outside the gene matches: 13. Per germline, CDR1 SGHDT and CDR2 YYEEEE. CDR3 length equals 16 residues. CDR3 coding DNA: TGTGCCAGCAGCCTTCCCGGGCTAGCGGGAGATGGTGAGCAGTTCTTC. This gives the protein CASSLPGLAGDGEQFF.

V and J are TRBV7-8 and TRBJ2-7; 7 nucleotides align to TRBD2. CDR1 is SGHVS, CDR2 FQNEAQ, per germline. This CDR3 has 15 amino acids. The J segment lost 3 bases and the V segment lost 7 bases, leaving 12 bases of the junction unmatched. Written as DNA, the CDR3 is TGTGCCAGCATCCCGGAGCTAGCGGCCCACTACGAGCAGTACTTC. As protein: CASIPELAAHYEQYF.

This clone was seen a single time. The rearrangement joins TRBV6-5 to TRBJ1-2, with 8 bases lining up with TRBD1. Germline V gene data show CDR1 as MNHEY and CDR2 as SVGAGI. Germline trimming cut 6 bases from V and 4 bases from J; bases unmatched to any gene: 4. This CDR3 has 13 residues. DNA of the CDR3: TGTGCCAGCAGCTACAGGGGGGGCTATGGCTACACCTTC. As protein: CASSYRGGYGYTF.

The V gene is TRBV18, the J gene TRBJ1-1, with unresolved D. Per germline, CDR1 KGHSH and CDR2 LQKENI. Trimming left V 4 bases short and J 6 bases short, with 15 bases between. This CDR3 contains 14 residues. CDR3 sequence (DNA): TGTGCCAGCTCACTCTTAGGATCAGTTTCTGAAGCTTTCTTT. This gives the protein CASSLLGSVSEAFF.

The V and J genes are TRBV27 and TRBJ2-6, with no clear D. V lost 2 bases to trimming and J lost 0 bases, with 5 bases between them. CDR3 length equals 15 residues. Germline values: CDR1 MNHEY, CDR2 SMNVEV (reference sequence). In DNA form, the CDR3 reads TGTGCCAGCAGTTTAGTAGGCTCTGGGGCCAACGTCCTGACTTTC. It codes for CASSLVGSGANVLTF.

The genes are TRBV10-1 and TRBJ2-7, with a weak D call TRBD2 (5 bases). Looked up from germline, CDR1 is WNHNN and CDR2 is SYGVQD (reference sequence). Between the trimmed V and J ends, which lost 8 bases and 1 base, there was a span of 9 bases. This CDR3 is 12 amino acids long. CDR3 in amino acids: CASGRGSYEQYF. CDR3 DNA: TGCGCCAGCGGCCGGGGATCCTACGAGCAGTACTTC.

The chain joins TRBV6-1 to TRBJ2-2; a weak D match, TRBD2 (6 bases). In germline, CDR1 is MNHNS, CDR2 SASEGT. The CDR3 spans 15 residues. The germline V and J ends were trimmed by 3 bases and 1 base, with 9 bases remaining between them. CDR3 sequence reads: CASSDHSGNTGELFF. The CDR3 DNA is TGTGCCAGCAGTGACCATAGCGGGAACACCGGGGAGCTGTTTTTT.

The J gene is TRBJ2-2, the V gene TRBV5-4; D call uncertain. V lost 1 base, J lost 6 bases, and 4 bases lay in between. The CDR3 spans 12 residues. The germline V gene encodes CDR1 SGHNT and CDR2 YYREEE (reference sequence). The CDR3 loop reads CASSLPPGELFF. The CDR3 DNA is TGTGCCAGCAGCTTGCCTCCCGGGGAGCTGTTTTTT.

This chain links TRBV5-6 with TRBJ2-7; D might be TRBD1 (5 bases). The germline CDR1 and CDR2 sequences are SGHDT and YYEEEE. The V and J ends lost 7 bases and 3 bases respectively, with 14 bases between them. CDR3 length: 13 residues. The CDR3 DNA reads TGTGCCAGCTCCTCACAGGTACACTACGAGCAGTACTTC. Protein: CASSSQVHYEQYF.

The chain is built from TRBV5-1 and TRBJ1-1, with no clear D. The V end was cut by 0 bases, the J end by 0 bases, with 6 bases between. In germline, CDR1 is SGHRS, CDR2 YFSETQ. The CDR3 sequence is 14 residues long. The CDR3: CASSLARVNTEAFF. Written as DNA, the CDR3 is TGCGCCAGCAGCTTGGCCAGAGTGAACACTGAAGCTTTCTTT.

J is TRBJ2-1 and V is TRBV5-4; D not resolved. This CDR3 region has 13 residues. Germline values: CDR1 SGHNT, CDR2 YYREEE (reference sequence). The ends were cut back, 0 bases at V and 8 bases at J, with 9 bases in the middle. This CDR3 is CASSLDGIDEQFF. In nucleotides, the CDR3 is TGTGCCAGCAGCTTGGATGGGATCGATGAGCAGTTCTTC.

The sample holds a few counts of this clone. CDR3 bases: TGTGCCAGCAGTTACTCTCCAGACGTGATCGATGAGCTGTTTTTT. It specifies CASSYSPDVIDELFF. The rearrangement links TRBV6-5 to TRBJ2-2; D unclear. The V end lost 0 bases, the J end lost 11 bases, and 16 bases lay between the germline ends. Germline V lookup: CDR1 MNHEY, CDR2 SVGAGI. This CDR3 contains 15 residues.

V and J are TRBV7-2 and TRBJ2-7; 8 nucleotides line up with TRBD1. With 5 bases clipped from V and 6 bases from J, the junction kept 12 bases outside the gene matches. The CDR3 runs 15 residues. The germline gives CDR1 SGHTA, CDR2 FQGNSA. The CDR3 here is CASSPRQGFGREQYF. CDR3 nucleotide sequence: TGTGCCAGCAGCCCCCGACAGGGGTTCGGGCGCGAGCAGTACTTC.

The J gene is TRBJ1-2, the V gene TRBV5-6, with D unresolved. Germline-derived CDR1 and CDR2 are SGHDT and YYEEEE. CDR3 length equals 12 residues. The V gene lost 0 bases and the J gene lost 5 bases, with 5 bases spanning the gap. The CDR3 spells CASSLVGYGYTF. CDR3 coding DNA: TGTGCCAGCAGCTTGGTTGGGTATGGCTACACCTTC.

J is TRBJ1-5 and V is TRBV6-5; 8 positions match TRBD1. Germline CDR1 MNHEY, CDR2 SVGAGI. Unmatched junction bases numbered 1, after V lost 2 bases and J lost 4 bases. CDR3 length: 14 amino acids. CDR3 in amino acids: CASSYRTGNQPQHF. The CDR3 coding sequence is TGTGCCAGCAGTTACAGGACAGGGAATCAGCCCCAGCATTTT.

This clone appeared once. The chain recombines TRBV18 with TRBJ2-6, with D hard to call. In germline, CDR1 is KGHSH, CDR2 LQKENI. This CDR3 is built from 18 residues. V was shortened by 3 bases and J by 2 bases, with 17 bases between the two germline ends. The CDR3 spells CASSPRAQVTTGANVLTF. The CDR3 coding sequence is TGTGCCAGCTCACCCCGGGCTCAGGTCACTACTGGGGCCAACGTCCTGACTTTC.